This T cell receptor (beta chain) was observed in a study of blood T cells in healthy people across ages. Whole-study context: With template switching, about one barcoded beta molecule was captured per two T cells.

Combining a sample-barcoded 5' primer with a J-beta primer mix, a second PCR ran for roughly 7 to 12 cycles. TCRdb processed the 5' RACE reads anew with MiXCR; each CDR3 protein has one entry. The data hold 550,000 to 700,000 distinct CDR3 sequences, with approximately 30% observed a single time. The sequence was collected from a woman aged 70-85 years in good health. Sequenced sample: blood.

The CDR3 reads CASRHGGGGSSRERYF. The CDR3, as DNA: TGTGCCAGCAGACACGGTGGAGGGGGGAGCTCTCGCGAGCGGTACTTC. This rearrangement joins TRBV6-2 or TRBV6-3 to TRBJ2-5; either TRBD1 or TRBD2 may fit D (6 bases each). The CDR3 spans 16 residues. Germline V lookup: CDR1 MNHEY, CDR2 SVGEGT. The V end was cut by 6 bases, the J end by 13 bases, with 30 bases between.